The 18 T cell receptor beta chains given below trace back to one sample, sequenced in a study of regulatory T cells in long-lasting Graves disease. The sample's time point: newly diagnosed GD, antithyroid drugs for less than 3 months. The TCR library was made from RNA that had been extracted from PBMCs in TRIzol. Investigators prepared the TCR beta libraries by applying iRepertoire HTBI primers and Arm-PCR of CDR3 regions. TCRdb independently ran MiXCR on the multiplex PCR reads; one entry per CDR3 protein. The data show 410,000 or so distinct CDR3 sequences, 15% seen once. These same records also appear under a second study, on T cells in Graves' hyperthyroidism and ophthalmopathy.

Sequenced here: peripheral blood mononuclear cells (PBMCs), sampled at new diagnosis, from a patient treated with antithyroid drugs. These receptor sequences come from a woman aged 30 to 39 with Graves disease.

This clonotype was recorded a few times. This chain joins TRBV19 and TRBJ1-4, with unresolved D. This CDR3 has 17 amino acids. CDR1 is LNHDA and CDR2 is SQIVND in the germline V gene (reference sequence). Trimming removed 3 bases from V and 3 bases from J, with 17 bases in between. CDR3 DNA: TGTGCCAGTAGTATTGGGAGGGTACTGGATCCTAATGAAAAACTGTTTTTT. Protein product: CASSIGRVLDPNEKLFF.

The V call is TRBV18, the J call TRBJ2-2; unclear D gene. The germline V gene has CDR1 KGHSH and CDR2 LQKENI. This CDR3 contains 14 residues. Trimming shortened V by 3 bases and J by 0 bases, and 5 bases separated the two germline ends. The CDR3: CASSPSANTGELFF. The CDR3 bases are TGTGCCAGCTCACCTTCTGCGAACACCGGGGAGCTGTTTTTT.

The table lists this clonotype with a few counts. The chain uses TRBV5-1 and TRBJ2-5, with D perhaps being TRBD1 or TRBD2 (6 bases each). There are 15 residues in the CDR3. V lost 4 bases, J lost 5 bases, and 18 bases lay in between. Germline assignment: CDR1 SGHRS and CDR2 YFSETQ. CDR3 bases: TGCGCCAGCAGCCCGGGGGCGGGCGGTTTGGAGACCCAGTACTTC. Its protein product is CASSPGAGGLETQYF.

V gene TRBV20-1 combines with J gene TRBJ1-5; possible D gene TRBD1, 6 bases. The V end lost 0 bases, the J end lost 5 bases, and 14 bases lay between the germline ends. The V gene's germline CDR1 is DFQATT and CDR2 SNEGSKA (reference sequence). The CDR3 spans 15 residues. The CDR3 sequence is CSARETGSPDQPQHF. The CDR3 nucleotides read TGCAGTGCTAGAGAAACAGGGTCGCCGGATCAGCCCCAGCATTTT.

This clonotype was counted at least ten times. The V call is TRBV29-1, the J call TRBJ1-2; possibly TRBD1 for D (5 bases). Germline CDR1 SQVTM, CDR2 ANQGSEA. The V gene lost 8 bases and the J gene lost 2 bases, with 12 bases spanning the gap. CDR3 length equals 12 residues. CDR3 coding DNA: TGCAGCACTGTTGGGGGGAACTATGGCTACACCTTC. It is translated as CSTVGGNYGYTF.

This clonotype was recorded at least ten times. J is TRBJ1-5 and V is TRBV12-3 or TRBV12-4; D is unresolved. The CDR3 covers 12 residues. V lost 6 bases and J lost 4, with 7 bases in between. The CDR3 loop is CASRLENQPQHF. CDR3 bases: TGTGCCAGCAGGCTCGAGAATCAGCCCCAGCATTTT.

This clonotype has only a few counts. The chain uses TRBV29-1 and TRBJ2-2, with 7 bases that match TRBD2. The CDR3 consists of 13 residues. The trim removed 6 bases at V and 6 bases at J, leaving 7 bases unmatched. The germline CDR1 and CDR2 sequences are SQVTM and ANQGSEA. In DNA, the CDR3 is TGCAGCGTACTAGCGTCTCGGCCCGGGGAGCTGTTTTTT. Its translation is CSVLASRPGELFF.

This clonotype was recorded at least ten times. This chain connects TRBV27 to TRBJ2-5; 11 bases align to TRBD1. Losses at the gene ends were 4 bases for V and 4 bases for J; bases not matched to a gene: 11. Germline V gives CDR1 MNHEY, CDR2 SMNVEV (reference sequence). This CDR3 is 17 amino acids long. CDR3 loop: CASSSPSDRGRLETQYF. Here the CDR3 DNA reads TGTGCCAGCAGTTCTCCTTCGGACAGGGGGCGTCTAGAGACCCAGTACTTC.

The V gene is TRBV24-1, the J gene TRBJ1-5, with a weak D call TRBD1 (5 bases). This CDR3 has 16 amino acids. V was pared by 2 bases and J by 5 bases, with 15 bases between. CDR1 and CDR2 (germline): KGHDR, SFDVKD. The CDR3 loop reads CATSDSGPRGDQPQHF. The CDR3 DNA reads TGTGCCACCAGTGATTCCGGGCCCCGGGGCGATCAGCCCCAGCATTTT.

This clonotype was picked up many times. V gene TRBV10-3 combines with J gene TRBJ1-2, with D uncertain. This CDR3 contains 15 residues. The germline V gene encodes CDR1 ENHRY and CDR2 SYGVKD. V was cut by 3 bases and J by 3 bases, with 14 bases left in between. CDR3: CAISEGWGGDYGYTF. CDR3 bases: TGTGCCATCAGTGAAGGTTGGGGAGGCGACTATGGCTACACCTTC.

The table lists this clonotype with a few counts. This chain joins TRBV4-1 and TRBJ2-7, with TRBD2 matching 13 bases. This CDR3 contains 16 residues. Losses at the gene ends were 1 base for V and 1 base for J; bases not matched to a gene: 1. Germline V lookup: CDR1 MGHRA, CDR2 YSYEKL. Here the CDR3 reads CASSQGGLAGSYEQYF. For the CDR3, the DNA is TGCGCCAGCAGCCAAGGGGGACTAGCGGGATCCTACGAGCAGTACTTC.

With respect to this clonotype: It may be a read error: a sequence one base away is much more abundant. The chain employs TRBV13 and TRBJ2-1; 7 nucleotides agree with TRBD1. The J call may be faulty, since TRBJ2-5 better matches the DNA end. Germline V gives CDR1 PRHDT, CDR2 FYEKMQ (reference sequence). CDR3 length: 16 residues. The CDR3 DNA reads TGTGCCAGCAGCTTAGGAGGACAGGTGGTTCGAGTGACCCAGTACTTC. Translation gives CASSLGGQVVRVTQYF.

The V gene is TRBV6-2 or TRBV6-3, the J gene TRBJ2-1, with 7 bases that match TRBD2. This CDR3 has 15 amino acids. V shed 5 bases and J 1 base; nucleotides not matched to a gene: 5. Germline lookup yields CDR1 MNHEY and CDR2 SVGEGT. The CDR3: CASSERDGSYNEQFF. The CDR3 DNA reads TGTGCCAGCAGTGAGCGGGACGGGTCCTACAATGAGCAGTTCTTC.

CDR3: CASSPGQGAVNTEAFF. The CDR3 DNA follows: TGTGCCAGCTCACCTGGACAGGGGGCGGTTAACACTGAAGCTTTCTTT. The chain recombines TRBV18 with TRBJ1-1, with 11 bases lining up with TRBD1. Trimming took 3 bases from V and 2 from J; bases not matched to a gene: 5. The CDR3 covers 16 residues. Looked up from germline, CDR1 is KGHSH and CDR2 is LQKENI.

This clonotype has more than one count but fewer than ten. The junction departs from the called germline gene at one end, perhaps through a read error. This chain connects TRBV11-2 to TRBJ2-4; no reliable D call. CDR3 length: 15 amino acids. Germline CDR1 reads SGHAT; CDR2 reads FQNNGV. The CDR3 reads CASSLSVVAKNTQYF. Here the CDR3 DNA reads TGTGCCAGCAGCTTATCAGTGGTGGCCAAAAACACTCAGTACTTC.

The chain joins TRBV7-6 to TRBJ2-1, with D possibly being TRBD2 (5 bases). CDR1 and CDR2 from the germline V gene are SGHVS and FNYEAQ. Trimming cost V 4 bases and J 8 bases, with 15 bases left between them. The CDR3 contains 14 residues. CDR3 amino acids: CASSSGGEGDEQFF. For the CDR3, the DNA is TGTGCCAGCAGCTCAGGCGGAGAGGGCGATGAGCAGTTCTTC.

Comments on this clonotype: This sequence may be a read error, since a much larger clone differs from it by one base. The J gene is TRBJ1-2, the V gene TRBV5-4; D remains ambiguous. CDR1 and CDR2 from the germline V gene are SGHNT and YYREEE (reference sequence). The CDR3 runs 14 residues. V lost 1 base, J lost 6 bases, and 13 bases lay in between. The CDR3 loop is CASSLFSTNHGYTF. The CDR3 coding sequence is TGTGCCAGCAGCTTGTTTAGCACGAACCATGGCTACACCTTC.

Note on this clonotype: A read error may explain this, as a much larger clone is one base away. The chain recombines TRBV20-1 with TRBJ1-5; D remains unclear. The germline gives CDR1 DFQATT, CDR2 SNEGSKA (reference sequence). Trimming removed 0 bases from V and 2 bases from J, with 14 bases in between. The CDR3 loop spans 16 amino acids. CDR3 sequence (DNA): TGCAGTGCTAGAGATCTACTCCGGGCCGGCAATCAGCCCCAGCATTTT. Its protein product is CSARDLLRAGNQPQHF.